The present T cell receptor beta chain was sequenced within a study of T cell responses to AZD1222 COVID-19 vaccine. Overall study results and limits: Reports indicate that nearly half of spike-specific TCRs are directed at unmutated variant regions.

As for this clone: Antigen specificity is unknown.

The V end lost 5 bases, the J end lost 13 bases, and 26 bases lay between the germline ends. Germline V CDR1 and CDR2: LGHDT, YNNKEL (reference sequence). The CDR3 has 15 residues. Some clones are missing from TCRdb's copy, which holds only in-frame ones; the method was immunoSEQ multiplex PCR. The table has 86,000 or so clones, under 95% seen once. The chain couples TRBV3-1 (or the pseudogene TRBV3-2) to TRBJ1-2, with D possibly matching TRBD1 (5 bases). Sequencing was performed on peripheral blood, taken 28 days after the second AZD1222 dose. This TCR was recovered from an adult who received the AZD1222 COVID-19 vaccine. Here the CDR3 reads CASSSRRAWDGDCTF. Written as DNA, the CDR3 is TGTGCCAGCAGCTCAAGAAGAGCATGGGACGGTGACTGCACCTTC.